These 27 T cell receptor beta chains were sequenced from one sample in a study of shared clonotypes between healthy human individuals. CD8 cells regarded as naive lacked CD45RO, were positively chosen for CCR7, and omitted terminally differentiated effector memory CD45RA+ cells. The repertoire was sequenced with immunoSEQ multiplex PCR; TCRdb's copy has only in-frame clones and lacks some. Counted here are over 2 million clones, about 95% occurring once; the ten biggest clones make up about 1.1%. The sample was naive CD8+ T cells sorted from blood. The receptor source for this set is a man aged 18 to 29 in good health.

This chain uses TRBV2 with TRBJ1-2, with 12 bases fitting TRBD1. V shed 4 bases and J 7 bases; nucleotides not matched to a gene: 7. CDR1 and CDR2 (germline): SNHLY, FYNNEI. The CDR3 has 15 residues. CDR3 bases: TGTGCCAGCAGTGTTTGGGGACAGGGGGCGGTTGGCTACACCTTC. As protein: CASSVWGQGAVGYTF.

The CDR3 DNA follows: TGTGCCAGCAGTTACGGTTCGGCGGGCGATGAGCAGTTCTTC. It yields the protein CASSYGSAGDEQFF. The gene calls are TRBV6-6 and TRBJ2-1; possible D gene TRBD2, 5 bases. V lost 2 bases to trimming and J lost 8 bases, with 13 bases between them. The CDR3 extends over 14 amino acids. Germline V gene lookup returns CDR1 MNHNY and CDR2 SVGAGI (reference sequence).

The chain is built from TRBV30 and TRBJ1-1; D call uncertain. Germline lookup yields CDR1 GTSNPN and CDR2 SVGIG (reference sequence). Trimming cost V 5 bases and J 5 bases, with 18 bases left between them. This CDR3 is 14 amino acids long. DNA for the CDR3: TGTGCCTGGCGTTCCGGCGAGGGTTGGACTGAAGCTTTCTTT. Amino acid sequence: CAWRSGEGWTEAFF. Drawing the rest from reference TRBV30 and TRBJ1-1, the complete variable domain is SQTIHQWPATLVQPVGSPLSLECTVEGTSNPNLYWYRQAAGRGLQLLFYSVGIGQISSEVPQNLSASRPQDRQFILSSKKLLLSDSGFYLCAWRSGEGWTEAFFGQGTRLTVV.

This clone was detected only once. CDR3: CASSADNGYTF. DNA of the CDR3: TGTGCCAGCAGCGCCGACAATGGCTACACCTTC. J is TRBJ1-2 and V is TRBV9; D gene ambiguous. This CDR3 is built from 11 residues. Germline lookup yields CDR1 SGDLS and CDR2 YYNGEE. Trimming pared 3 bases from V and 6 bases from J, leaving 6 bases between.

The rearrangement links TRBV2 to TRBJ1-4; D might be TRBD1 (5 bases). V was pared by 8 bases and J by 7 bases, with 11 bases between. The CDR3 is made up of 12 amino acids. CDR1 is SNHLY and CDR2 is FYNNEI in the germline V gene. As DNA, the CDR3 is TGTGCCAGCCTCACTGACAGTGAAAAACTGTTTTTT. It specifies CASLTDSEKLFF.

The rearrangement links TRBV11-2 to TRBJ2-3, with unresolved D. The CDR3 has 15 residues. Trimming shortened V by 4 bases and J by 4 bases, and 15 bases separated the two germline ends. The V gene's germline CDR1 is SGHAT and CDR2 FQNNGV. The CDR3 DNA follows: TGTGCCAGCAGCTATTCGCCTGAAAGCTCAGATACGCAGTATTTT. This gives the protein CASSYSPESSDTQYF.

The chain links TRBV28 to TRBJ1-1, with no clear D. V shed 2 bases and J shed 5 bases, with 18 bases lying between them. The CDR3 spans 16 residues. Germline V gives CDR1 MDHEN, CDR2 SYDVKM. The CDR3 spells CASSLTVDHLGTEAFF. CDR3 sequence (DNA): TGTGCCAGCAGTTTAACGGTGGACCACCTGGGGACTGAAGCTTTCTTT.

The chain joins TRBV29-1 to TRBJ1-4, with no clear D. CDR1 SQVTM and CDR2 ANQGSEA come from the germline V gene. Trimming pared 4 bases from V and 0 bases from J, leaving 12 bases between. This CDR3 contains 15 residues. Here the CDR3 reads CSVAQVHSTNEKLFF. CDR3 in DNA: TGCAGCGTTGCCCAGGTTCATTCAACTAATGAAAAACTGTTTTTT.

The gene calls are TRBV10-1 and TRBJ2-1; 7 bases fit TRBD2. The CDR3 extends over 14 amino acids. CDR1 and CDR2 (germline): WNHNN, SYGVQD (reference sequence). V was pared by 8 bases and J by 10 bases, with 14 bases of the junction left unmatched. DNA for the CDR3: TGCGCCAGCGGTCCGGGACTACCGCAGATGGAGCAGTTCTTC. This sequence encodes CASGPGLPQMEQFF.

V gene TRBV19 combines with J gene TRBJ2-7, with D maybe TRBD1 (6 bases). Germline values: CDR1 LNHDA, CDR2 SQIVND (reference sequence). Trimming cost V 6 bases and J 1 base, with 13 bases left between them. The CDR3 sequence is 14 residues long. In nucleotides, the CDR3 is TGTGCCAGTAGCGCCGAGGGGGTATCCTACGAGCAGTACTTC. Translation: CASSAEGVSYEQYF.

This clone appeared a single time. In nucleotides, the CDR3 is TGTGCCAGCAAGATGACAGACATTACCCCATACGAGCAGTACTTC. This gives the protein CASKMTDITPYEQYF. The J gene is TRBJ2-7, the V gene TRBV2, with a possible D match to TRBD1 (5 bases). The CDR3 consists of 15 residues. The V end lost 7 bases, the J end lost 4 bases, and 20 bases lay between the germline ends. CDR1 and CDR2 from the germline V gene are SNHLY and FYNNEI.

This chain uses TRBV30 with TRBJ2-3, with TRBD1 identical over 9 bases. CDR1 and CDR2 (germline): GTSNPN, SVGIG (reference sequence). The junction had 5 bases not matched to a gene; V was cut back by 5 bases and J by 2 bases. CDR3 length: 14 residues. CDR3 DNA sequence: TGTGCCTGGTCCGACAGGGGGAACACAGATACGCAGTATTTT. It translates to CAWSDRGNTDTQYF.

The chain uses TRBV4-1 and TRBJ1-1; a weak D match, TRBD1 (5 bases). The germline V gene encodes CDR1 MGHRA and CDR2 YSYEKL. Trimming cost V 0 bases and J 4 bases, with 9 bases left between them. The CDR3 runs to 14 residues. CDR3 in DNA: TGCGCCAGCAGCCAAGAAGAGGGGAGCACTGAAGCTTTCTTT. Encoded protein: CASSQEEGSTEAFF.

The chain recombines TRBV15 with TRBJ1-3; D call uncertain. There are 16 residues in the CDR3. The V gene's germline CDR1 is LNHNV and CDR2 YYDKDF (reference sequence). Trimming removed 3 bases from V and 3 bases from J, with 15 bases in between. CDR3 DNA sequence: TGTGCCACCAGCAGTCCTAGGGAAATGGATGGAAACACCATATATTTT. Translated, it gives CATSSPREMDGNTIYF.

The rearrangement joins TRBV9 to TRBJ1-1; 7 nucleotides agree with TRBD1. Trimming took 0 bases from V and 5 from J; bases not matched to a gene: 7. From germline, CDR1 is SGDLS and CDR2 YYNGEE. This CDR3 has 15 residues. CDR3 DNA: TGTGCCAGCAGCGTAGTAGGGGGCGTGGGAACTGAAGCTTTCTTT. This sequence encodes CASSVVGGVGTEAFF. Full variable domain (remainder filled in from reference TRBV9 and TRBJ1-1): DSGVTQTPKHLITATGQRVTLRCSPRSGDLSVYWYQQSLDQGLQFLIQYYNGEERAKGNILERFSAQQFPDLHSELNLSSLELGDSALYFCASSVVGGVGTEAFFGQGTRLTVV.

The J gene is TRBJ1-1, the V gene TRBV4-1; the match to TRBD1 covers 8 bases. Germline V gives CDR1 MGHRA, CDR2 YSYEKL. The CDR3 length is 14 residues. V lost 6 bases, J lost 1 base, and 4 bases stayed unmatched. This chain's CDR3 is CASRLQGENTEAFF. CDR3 DNA: TGCGCCAGCAGGCTACAGGGGGAGAACACTGAAGCTTTCTTT.

The chain uses TRBV7-9 and TRBJ2-7; D ambiguous. This CDR3 spans 13 amino acids. Germline lookup yields CDR1 SEHNR and CDR2 FQNEAQ (reference sequence). V shed 4 bases and J shed 0 bases, with 7 bases lying between them. The CDR3 sequence is CASSSKSSYEQYF. CDR3 sequence (DNA): TGTGCCAGCAGCTCAAAGAGCTCCTACGAGCAGTACTTC.

The chain employs TRBV6-6 and TRBJ2-7; 8 bases are shared with TRBD2. Trimming at V came to 9 bases and at J to 6 bases, leaving 10 bases not matched to a gene. The CDR3 totals 13 residues. Germline V gene data show CDR1 as MNHNY and CDR2 as SVGAGI (reference sequence). The CDR3 loop is CARQVAGPLEQYF. CDR3 bases: TGTGCCAGACAGGTAGCGGGGCCCCTCGAGCAGTACTTC.

This chain uses TRBV6-5 with TRBJ2-5; TRBD2 might be the D (5 bases). CDR1 and CDR2 from the germline V gene are MNHEY and SVGAGI. This CDR3 is 15 amino acids long. The V and J ends lost 0 bases and 4 bases respectively, with 12 bases between them. CDR3 amino acids: CASSYSSLAPETQYF. CDR3 bases: TGTGCCAGCAGTTACTCGAGTCTAGCCCCAGAGACCCAGTACTTC.

V usage is TRBV28 and J usage is TRBJ1-2, with 7 bases that match TRBD1. With 3 bases clipped from V and 6 bases from J, the junction kept 16 bases outside the gene matches. The CDR3 runs to 17 residues. CDR1 and CDR2 from the germline V gene are MDHEN and SYDVKM. The CDR3 spells CASSFGITGQRKDGYTF. The CDR3 nucleotides read TGTGCCAGCAGTTTTGGGATTACGGGACAGCGTAAGGATGGCTACACCTTC.

The chain uses TRBV19 and TRBJ1-1, with 7 bases identical to TRBD1. Germline V lookup: CDR1 LNHDA, CDR2 SQIVND (reference sequence). The V segment lost 0 bases and the J segment 5 bases; nucleotides outside the gene matches: 12. The CDR3 has 17 amino acids. The CDR3 region is CASSIDHEGTVGTEAFF. Here the CDR3 DNA reads TGTGCCAGTAGTATAGATCATGAGGGGACAGTGGGTACTGAAGCTTTCTTT.

A note on this clone: Other DNA sequences from this sample encode an identical CDR3 as well. This sequence joins TRBV5-8 and TRBJ2-7; tentatively, D is TRBD1 (5 bases). The CDR3 spans 13 residues. Germline loops: CDR1 SGHTS, CDR2 YDEGEE. Between the trimmed V and J ends, which lost 1 base and 3 bases, there was a span of 8 bases. The CDR3 sequence is CASSLQGFYEQYF. The CDR3 DNA sequence: TGTGCCAGCAGCTTGCAGGGATTCTACGAGCAGTACTTC.

The V and J genes are TRBV5-6 and TRBJ2-7; D gene ambiguous. The germline V gene has CDR1 SGHDT and CDR2 YYEEEE. This CDR3 has 11 residues. V lost 0 bases and J 6 bases, leaving 4 bases between the germline ends. CDR3 sequence: CASSLETEQYF. Here the CDR3 DNA reads TGTGCCAGCAGCTTGGAGACCGAGCAGTACTTC.

The rearrangement links TRBV29-1 to TRBJ2-2; 13 bases are shared with TRBD2. J was trimmed by 1 base and V by 8 bases; bases with no gene match: 13. The CDR3 totals 18 residues. The V gene's germline CDR1 is SQVTM and CDR2 ANQGSEA. CDR3 amino acids: CSISRSGTSGKNTGELFF. The CDR3 DNA sequence: TGCAGCATATCCAGGAGTGGGACTAGCGGGAAGAACACCGGGGAGCTGTTTTTT.

The chain recombines TRBV6-5 with TRBJ1-2; D is uncertain. The germline CDR1 and CDR2 sequences are MNHEY and SVGAGI. The V gene lost 0 bases and the J gene lost 4 bases, with 15 bases spanning the gap. The CDR3 length is 16 residues. Here the CDR3 reads CASSYSTGVRTYGYTF. CDR3 nucleotides: TGTGCCAGCAGTTACTCTACTGGCGTGAGGACCTATGGCTACACCTTC.

Only a few counts were recorded for this clone. This chain joins TRBV4-3 and TRBJ2-2; 13 nucleotides match TRBD2. From germline, CDR1 is LGHNA and CDR2 YSLEER. The CDR3 is 18 residues long. V shed 1 base, J shed 6 bases, and the junction held 8 bases outside the gene matches. The CDR3 DNA reads TGCGCCAGCAGCCAAGGACTAGCGGGAGGCCCCGGGGCCGGGGAGCTGTTTTTT. This translates into CASSQGLAGGPGAGELFF.

On this clone itself: Other DNA sequences in this specimen translate into the identical CDR3. The chain recombines TRBV4-3 with TRBJ1-3, with a weak D call TRBD1 (5 bases). The CDR3 has 15 amino acids. Germline V lookup: CDR1 LGHNA, CDR2 YSLEER. V was trimmed by 0 bases and J by 0 bases, leaving 6 bases between them. This chain's CDR3 is CASSQDRGSGNTIYF. The CDR3 bases are TGCGCCAGCAGCCAAGATAGGGGCTCTGGAAACACCATATATTTT.